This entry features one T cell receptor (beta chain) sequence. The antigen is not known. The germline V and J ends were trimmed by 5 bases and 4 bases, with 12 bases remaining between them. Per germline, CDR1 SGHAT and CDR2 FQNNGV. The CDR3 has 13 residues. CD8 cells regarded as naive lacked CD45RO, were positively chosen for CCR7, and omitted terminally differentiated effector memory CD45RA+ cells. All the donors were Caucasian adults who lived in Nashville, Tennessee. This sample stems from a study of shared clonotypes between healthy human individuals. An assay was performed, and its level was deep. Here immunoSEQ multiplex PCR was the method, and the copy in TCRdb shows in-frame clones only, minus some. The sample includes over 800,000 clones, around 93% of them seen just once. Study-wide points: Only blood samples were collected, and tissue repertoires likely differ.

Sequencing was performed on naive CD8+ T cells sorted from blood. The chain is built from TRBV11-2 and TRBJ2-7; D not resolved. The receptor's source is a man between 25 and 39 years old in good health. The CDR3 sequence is CASSPRPTYEQYF. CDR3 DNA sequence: TGTGCCAGCAGCCCACGCCCGACTTACGAGCAGTACTTC.